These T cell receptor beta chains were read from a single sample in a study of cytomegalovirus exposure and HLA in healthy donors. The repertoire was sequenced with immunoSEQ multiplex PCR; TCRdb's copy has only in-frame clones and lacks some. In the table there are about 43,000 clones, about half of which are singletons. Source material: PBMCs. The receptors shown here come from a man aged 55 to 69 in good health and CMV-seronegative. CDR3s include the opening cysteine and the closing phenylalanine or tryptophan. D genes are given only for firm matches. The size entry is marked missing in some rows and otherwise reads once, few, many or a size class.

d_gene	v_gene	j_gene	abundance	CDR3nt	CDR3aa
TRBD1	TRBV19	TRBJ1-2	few	TGTGCCAGTAGTCCGACAGGGAAGAACTATGGCTACACCTTC	CASSPTGKNYGYTF
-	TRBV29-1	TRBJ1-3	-	TGCAGCGGCAGTACAAGCTCTGGAAACACCATATATTTT	CSGSTSSGNTIYF
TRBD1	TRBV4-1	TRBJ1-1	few	TGCGCCAGCAGCGCGCCCCGGACAGGGAGAAAAACTGAAGCTTTCTTT	CASSAPRTGRKTEAFF
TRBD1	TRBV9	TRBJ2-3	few	TGTGCCAGCAGCCGGACAGGGGTGGGTTGGGATACGCAGTATTTT	CASSRTGVGWDTQYF
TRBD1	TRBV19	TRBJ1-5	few	TGTGCCAGTAGTGCACAGGGGGCTCAGCCCCAGCATTTT	CASSAQGAQPQHF
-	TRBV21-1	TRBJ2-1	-	TGTGCCAGCACCTTCAGCCAGGGACAGCTGCAGTTCTTC	CASTFSQGQLQFF
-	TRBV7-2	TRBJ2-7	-	TGTGCCAGCAGCTTCCTCGGGGTAGACGAGCAGTACTTC	CASSFLGVDEQYF
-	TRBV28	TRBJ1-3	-	TGTGCCAGCAGTTTGGGCAGGGTCGCTGGAAACACCATATATTTT	CASSLGRVAGNTIYF
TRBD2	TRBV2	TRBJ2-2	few	TGTGCCAGCAAGAGACTAGCGGGGAACACCGGGGAGCTGTTTTTT	CASKRLAGNTGELFF
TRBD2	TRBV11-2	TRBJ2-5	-	TGTGCCAGCAGCTTAAACGGACTAGCGGGAGCGGAGACCCAGTACTTC	CASSLNGLAGAETQYF
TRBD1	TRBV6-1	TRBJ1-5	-	TGTGCCAGCACCCAGGGACAGGGTCAGCCCCAGCATTTT	CASTQGQGQPQHF
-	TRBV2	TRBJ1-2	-	TGTGCCAGCAGTGAAGGGGCAGAGACCTATGGCTACACCTTC	CASSEGAETYGYTF
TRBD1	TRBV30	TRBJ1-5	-	TGTGCCTGGAGTTCCGGACTCAGGGGGGATCAGCCCCAGCATTTT	CAWSSGLRGDQPQHF
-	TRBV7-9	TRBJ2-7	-	TGTGCCAGCAGACACTCCGGCAATTACTACGAGCAGTACTTC	CASRHSGNYYEQYF
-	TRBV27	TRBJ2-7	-	TGTGCCAGCCGGGAAAGCGGCGCCTACGAGCAGTACTTC	CASRESGAYEQYF
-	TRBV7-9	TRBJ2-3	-	TGTGCCAGCAGCCCTTCGTGGGGCAGGGTGGCAGATACGCAGTATTTT	CASSPSWGRVADTQYF
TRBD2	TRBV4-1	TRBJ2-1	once	TGCGCCAGCAGCCAAAGAATGTCCAGCGGGAGGGCCAATGAGCAGTTCTTC	CASSQRMSSGRANEQFF
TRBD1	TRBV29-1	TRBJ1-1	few	TGCAGCGGATACAGGGGGTCGGGGACTGAAGCTTTCTTT	CSGYRGSGTEAFF
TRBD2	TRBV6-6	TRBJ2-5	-	TGTGCCAGCAGTTCCCTAGCGGGAGGGTACCAAGGGACCCAGTACTTC	CASSSLAGGYQGTQYF
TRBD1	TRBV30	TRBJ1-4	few	TGTGCCTGGAGTGACCCCCATGACAGGGGAGAAAAACTGTTTTTT	CAWSDPHDRGEKLFF
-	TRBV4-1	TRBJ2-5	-	TGCGCCAGCAGCCAAGTCGGCAGGGGAAAGGGTCGAGAGACCCAGTACTTC	CASSQVGRGKGRETQYF
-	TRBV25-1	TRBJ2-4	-	TGTGCCAGCGGAGATTTTGCGGGAAACATTCAGTACTTC	CASGDFAGNIQYF
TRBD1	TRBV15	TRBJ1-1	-	TGTGCCACCAGCAGGGCCGGGACAGGGAGCACTGAAGCTTTCTTT	CATSRAGTGSTEAFF
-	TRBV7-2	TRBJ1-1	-	TGTGCCAGCAGCTTGTCGGGGACTGAAGCTTTCTTT	CASSLSGTEAFF
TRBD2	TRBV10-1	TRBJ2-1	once	TGCGCCAGCAGTGAGGCTAGCGGGATAACGCCGTTCTTC	CASSEASGITPFF
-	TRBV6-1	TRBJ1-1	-	TGTGCCAGCAGTAGAGTCTGGAACACTGAAGCTTTCTTT	CASSRVWNTEAFF
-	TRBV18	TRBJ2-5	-	TGTGCCAGCTCCCTATCCGTTAGGACAGACCCCGCAAGGGCCCAGTACTTC	CASSLSVRTDPARAQYF
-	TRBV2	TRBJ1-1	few	TGTGCCAGCAGTGAGGGGCCCGGCGAGGCTGAAGCTTTCTTT	CASSEGPGEAEAFF
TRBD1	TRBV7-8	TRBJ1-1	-	TGTGCCAGCAGCTTTCGACAGGGAACAATCCTGAACACTGAAGCTTTCTTT	CASSFRQGTILNTEAFF
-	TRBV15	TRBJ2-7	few	TGTGCCACCAGCAGAGATCGCTACGAGCAGTACTTC	CATSRDRYEQYF
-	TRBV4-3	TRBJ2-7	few	TGCGCCAGCAGCCAAGATCGGGGTAGGAACGAGCAGTACTTC	CASSQDRGRNEQYF
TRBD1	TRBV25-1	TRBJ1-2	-	TGTGCCAGCAGTGACGGACAGGGGGCCGATCGCTACACCTTC	CASSDGQGADRYTF
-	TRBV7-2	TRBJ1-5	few	TGTGCCAGCAGCGCACAGAGCAATCAGCCCCAGCATTTT	CASSAQSNQPQHF
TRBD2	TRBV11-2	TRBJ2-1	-	TGTGCCAGCAGCTTAGAGGCTAGCGGGAGGGCCTACAATGAGCAGTTCTTC	CASSLEASGRAYNEQFF
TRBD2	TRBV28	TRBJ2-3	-	TGTGCCAGCTGGGGTAGCGGGAAGAGCACAGATACGCAGTATTTT	CASWGSGKSTDTQYF
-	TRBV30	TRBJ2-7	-	TGTGCCGTCGGGGTGATGGAGCAGTACTTC	CAVGVMEQYF